Following are 28 T cell receptor beta chains from one sample sequenced in a study of blood T cell repertoires in COVID-19. The table came from immunoSEQ multiplex PCR; TCRdb's copy has only in-frame clones and leaves some out. The table shows 52,000 or so clones, with roughly 87% occurring only once. Sequencing was performed on peripheral blood. The receptors here all came from a human donor in a cohort sampled during active COVID-19.

The V gene is TRBV9, the J gene TRBJ1-5, with TRBD1 as a possible D gene (5 bases). Trimming took off 4 bases at V and 3 bases at J, with 11 bases between the two ends. Germline V gene data show CDR1 as SGDLS and CDR2 as YYNGEE. The CDR3 is 14 residues long. The CDR3 loop is CASSRDSDNQPQHF. CDR3 DNA sequence: TGTGCCAGCAGCCGGGACTCTGACAATCAGCCCCAGCATTTT.

This chain connects TRBV4-1 to TRBJ2-1; 8 bases agree with TRBD2. Germline assignment: CDR1 MGHRA and CDR2 YSYEKL. V dropped 8 bases and J dropped 0; count of bases not matched to a gene: 12. This CDR3 contains 17 residues. CDR3 sequence reads: CASGKASGQSSYNEQFF. As DNA, the CDR3 is TGCGCCAGCGGGAAGGCTAGCGGGCAGAGCTCCTACAATGAGCAGTTCTTC.

The chain has TRBV15 and TRBJ2-5, with a tentative D call TRBD1 (6 bases). Trimming removed 4 bases at V and 5 bases at J, with 14 bases between. The germline gives CDR1 LNHNV, CDR2 YYDKDF (reference sequence). The CDR3 has 14 amino acids. The CDR3 DNA is TGTGCCACCAGCAAACCAGGGGTTGGGGAGACCCAGTACTTC. Translated: CATSKPGVGETQYF.

This clone was counted between two and nine times. The chain has TRBV5-1 and TRBJ2-5, with D hard to call. The CDR3 covers 14 residues. Per germline, CDR1 SGHRS and CDR2 YFSETQ. V was trimmed by 0 bases and J by 2 bases, leaving 8 bases between them. The CDR3 sequence: CASSLDPYQETQYF. In DNA, the CDR3 is TGCGCCAGCAGCTTGGACCCCTATCAAGAGACCCAGTACTTC. The complete variable domain, with remaining parts taken from reference TRBV5-1 and TRBJ2-5, reads KAGVTQTPRYLIKTRGQQVTLSCSPISGHRSVSWYQQTPGQGLQFLFEYFSETQRNKGNFPGRFSGRQFSNSRSEMNVSTLELGDSALYLCASSLDPYQETQYFGPGTRLLVL.

V is TRBV20-1 and J is TRBJ2-5; 9 positions agree with TRBD2. This CDR3 region has 15 residues. Germline-derived CDR1 and CDR2 are DFQATT and SNEGSKA (reference sequence). Unmatched junction bases numbered 5, after V lost 3 bases and J lost 0 bases. This chain's CDR3 is CSASSLAGNQETQYF. CDR3 sequence (DNA): TGCAGTGCTAGTAGCCTAGCGGGGAACCAAGAGACCCAGTACTTC.

The chain links TRBV19 to TRBJ2-1; D is possibly TRBD2 (6 bases). Germline-derived CDR1 and CDR2 are LNHDA and SQIVND (reference sequence). V dropped 3 bases and J dropped 9 bases, with 18 bases sitting between them. The CDR3 extends over 15 amino acids. CDR3 sequence: CASSIQVGRGVEQFF. The CDR3 DNA is TGTGCCAGTAGTATTCAGGTCGGGAGAGGGGTTGAGCAGTTCTTC.

J is TRBJ1-1 and V is TRBV29-1; 8 bases agree with TRBD1. The CDR3 sequence is 14 residues long. The germline V gene encodes CDR1 SQVTM and CDR2 ANQGSEA. After removal of 6 bases from V and 1 base from J, the junction contained 7 bases not matched to a gene. The CDR3 bases are TGCAGCGTGCTACCCGGGACAGGGAACACTGAAGCTTTCTTT. Its protein product is CSVLPGTGNTEAFF.

This sequence joins TRBV7-2 and TRBJ2-5; tentatively, D is TRBD1 (5 bases). This CDR3 has 15 residues. Trimming took 9 bases from V and 3 from J, leaving 20 bases between them. The germline V gene has CDR1 SGHTA and CDR2 FQGNSA. This chain's CDR3 is CASPRDRRVKETQYF. The DNA for the CDR3 is TGTGCCAGTCCGCGAGACAGAAGGGTTAAAGAGACCCAGTACTTC. The variable domain in full, completed from reference TRBV7-2 and TRBJ2-5, reads GAGVSQSPSNKVTEKGKDVELRCDPISGHTALYWYRQSLGQGLEFLIYFQGNSAPDKSGLPSDRFSAERTGGSVSTLTIQRTQQEDSAVYLCASPRDRRVKETQYFGPGTRLLVL.

V gene TRBV5-6 combines with J gene TRBJ2-2, with TRBD2 matching over 13 bases. The germline V gene has CDR1 SGHDT and CDR2 YYEEEE. The V and J ends lost 2 bases and 6 bases, in that order; junction bases with no gene match: 13. This CDR3 has 19 amino acids. CDR3 region: CASSFVGLAGVPGAGELFF. CDR3 sequence (DNA): TGTGCCAGCAGCTTTGTAGGACTAGCGGGAGTCCCGGGGGCCGGGGAGCTGTTTTTT.

The CDR3 sequence is CAWNAELHLRDTEAFF. DNA for the CDR3: TGTGCCTGGAACGCCGAGCTTCATCTCAGGGACACTGAAGCTTTCTTT. The chain has TRBV30 and TRBJ1-1, with D perhaps TRBD1 (5 bases). This CDR3 comprises 16 residues. Germline V lookup: CDR1 GTSNPN, CDR2 SVGIG (reference sequence). V was pared by 4 bases and J by 3 bases, with 21 bases between.

The genes are TRBV3-1 (or the pseudogene TRBV3-2) and TRBJ1-1; possibly TRBD1 for D (5 bases). The length of the CDR3 is 14 residues. Trimming took 4 bases from V and 2 from J, leaving 11 bases between them. CDR1 is LGHDT and CDR2 is YNNKEL in the germline V gene (reference sequence). This CDR3 is CASSPPGTNTEAFF. The CDR3 DNA sequence: TGTGCCAGCAGCCCCCCCGGGACTAACACTGAAGCTTTCTTT.

The V call is TRBV6-5, the J call TRBJ2-3; 8 bases map to TRBD1. V dropped 7 bases and J dropped 1; count of bases not matched to a gene: 7. CDR1 is MNHEY and CDR2 is SVGAGI in the germline V gene. The CDR3 has 15 amino acids. This chain's CDR3 is CASKQTGAGTDTQYF. The CDR3 nucleotides read TGTGCCAGCAAACAGACAGGGGCGGGCACAGATACGCAGTATTTT.

The chain has TRBV28 and TRBJ2-3; no reliable D call. V lost 2 bases to trimming and J lost 3 bases, with 6 bases between them. Per the germline V gene, CDR1 is MDHEN and CDR2 is SYDVKM. This CDR3 region has 13 residues. CDR3 DNA sequence: TGTGCCAGCAGTTTAGGCTCTACAGATACGCAGTATTTT. Encoded protein: CASSLGSTDTQYF.

The chain couples TRBV28 to TRBJ1-5; 12 bases are shared with TRBD1. After removal of 3 bases from V and 0 bases from J, the junction contained 9 bases not matched to a gene. Germline CDR1 is MDHEN and CDR2 is SYDVKM. The CDR3 runs to 19 residues. This chain's CDR3 is CASSFGGQGAQHSNQPQHF. The DNA for the CDR3 is TGTGCCAGCAGTTTCGGGGGACAGGGGGCCCAACATAGCAATCAGCCCCAGCATTTT.

V and J are TRBV6-5 and TRBJ1-3; D remains ambiguous. The CDR3 loop spans 14 amino acids. The germline gives CDR1 MNHEY, CDR2 SVGAGI. V was cut by 6 bases and J by 2 bases, with 11 bases left in between. This CDR3 is CASSFGGTGNTIYF. The CDR3 DNA reads TGTGCCAGCAGCTTCGGTGGTACTGGAAACACCATATATTTT.

This sequence joins TRBV28 and TRBJ1-5; tentatively, D is TRBD1 (5 bases). This CDR3 comprises 15 residues. Trimming stripped 1 base from V and 6 bases from J, with 13 bases between. Germline-derived CDR1 and CDR2 are MDHEN and SYDVKM. The CDR3 loop is CASSLYGRVAQPQHF. The CDR3 DNA follows: TGTGCCAGCAGTTTATACGGCAGGGTTGCTCAGCCCCAGCATTTT.

Points on this clone: Different DNA sequences within this sample yield the same CDR3. The chain combines TRBV30 with TRBJ2-7; a possible D gene is TRBD1 (6 bases). The CDR3 has 15 amino acids. Germline V gives CDR1 GTSNPN, CDR2 SVGIG (reference sequence). With 2 bases removed from V and 0 bases from J, the gap between germline ends came to 14 bases. CDR3: CAWSPDRRLSYEQYF. In nucleotides, the CDR3 is TGTGCCTGGAGTCCCGACAGGAGGCTCTCCTACGAGCAGTACTTC.

The chain couples TRBV10-2 to TRBJ2-1; 10 positions agree with TRBD2. The CDR3 extends over 16 amino acids. V was pared by 6 bases and J by 3 bases, with 8 bases of the junction left unmatched. CDR1 and CDR2 (germline): WSHSY, SAAADI. The CDR3 loop is CASRNTLAGGYNEQFF. The CDR3, as DNA: TGCGCCAGCAGGAATACCTTAGCGGGGGGCTACAATGAGCAGTTCTTC.

The chain has TRBV7-9 and TRBJ2-7; 10 nucleotides match TRBD1. The CDR3 is made up of 15 amino acids. Germline V gives CDR1 SEHNR, CDR2 FQNEAQ (reference sequence). Losses at the gene ends were 5 bases for V and 7 bases for J; bases not matched to a gene: 11. The CDR3 here is CASSPLTGGLYEQYF. As DNA, the CDR3 is TGTGCCAGCAGCCCGTTGACAGGGGGCTTATATGAGCAGTACTTC.

The V call is TRBV14, the J call TRBJ2-1; D remains ambiguous. In germline, CDR1 is SGHDN, CDR2 FVKESK. Trimming removed 5 bases from V and 12 bases from J, with 23 bases in between. The CDR3 is made up of 15 amino acids. The CDR3 region has the DNA TGTGCCAGCAGCAACCCCACAGAACCCCTCTACGGGCAGTTCTTC. Translated, it gives CASSNPTEPLYGQFF.

The chain has TRBV28 and TRBJ1-4; D unresolved. Germline assignment: CDR1 MDHEN and CDR2 SYDVKM. The germline V and J ends were trimmed by 4 bases and 0 bases, with 6 bases remaining between them. This CDR3 has 14 residues. This CDR3 is CASSSPATNEKLFF. CDR3 DNA sequence: TGTGCCAGCAGTTCCCCGGCAACTAATGAAAAACTGTTTTTT.

This rearrangement joins TRBV7-8 to TRBJ1-3; 11 positions match TRBD1. V shed 5 bases and J 3 bases; nucleotides not matched to a gene: 3. This CDR3 has 15 amino acids. Germline lookup yields CDR1 SGHVS and CDR2 FQNEAQ. CDR3 loop: CASSGQGALGNTIYF. The CDR3 region has the DNA TGTGCCAGCAGCGGACAGGGGGCGCTTGGAAACACCATATATTTT.

The rearrangement uses TRBV6-5 and TRBJ1-6, with D perhaps matching TRBD1 (6 bases). The germline V gene encodes CDR1 MNHEY and CDR2 SVGAGI. This CDR3 has 14 residues. V shed 4 bases and J shed 11 bases, with 15 bases lying between them. The CDR3 bases are TGTGCCAGCAGTTCCCTAGGACAGTCACCACCCCTCCACTTT. Protein sequence: CASSSLGQSPPLHF.

The chain uses TRBV18 and TRBJ1-3; unclear D gene. Looked up from germline, CDR1 is KGHSH and CDR2 is LQKENI. The CDR3 has 13 residues. V was shortened by 6 bases and J by 0 bases, with 6 bases between the two germline ends. CDR3 DNA sequence: TGTGCCAGCTCGTCCAGCTCTGGAAACACCATATATTTT. The encoded protein is CASSSSSGNTIYF.

V and J are TRBV15 and TRBJ2-2; TRBD2 matches at 7 bases. This CDR3 contains 17 residues. The germline gives CDR1 LNHNV, CDR2 YYDKDF (reference sequence). The V gene end was trimmed by 1 base and the J gene end by 8 bases; junction bases not matched to a gene: 13. CDR3 nucleotides: TGTGCCACCAGCAGAGTATTCGGAGCGGGAAGCCGAGGGGAGCTGTTTTTT. It specifies CATSRVFGAGSRGELFF.

The V call is TRBV11-2, the J call TRBJ2-7, with 7 positions matching TRBD1. The CDR3 is 14 amino acids. The germline V gene has CDR1 SGHAT and CDR2 FQNNGV. Unmatched junction bases numbered 6, after V lost 3 bases and J lost 4 bases. The chain's CDR3 is CASSFRQGPYEQYF. The CDR3 nucleotides read TGTGCCAGCAGCTTCCGACAGGGCCCTTACGAGCAGTACTTC.

The V gene is TRBV7-9, the J gene TRBJ1-2; D call uncertain. The germline CDR1 and CDR2 sequences are SEHNR and FQNEAQ (reference sequence). The CDR3 is 12 amino acids. The V gene lost 5 bases and the J gene lost 6 bases, with 10 bases spanning the gap. CDR3 protein: CASSPGGNGYTF. The CDR3 coding sequence is TGTGCCAGCAGCCCCGGAGGGAATGGCTACACCTTC.

The genes are TRBV28 and TRBJ2-7, with TRBD1 matching 8 bases. The CDR3 consists of 12 residues. The V gene's germline CDR1 is MDHEN and CDR2 SYDVKM. Trimming cost V 10 bases and J 7 bases; bases outside gene matches: 9. The CDR3 sequence is CATSGGPVEQYF. For the CDR3, the DNA is TGTGCCACTTCAGGGGGCCCCGTTGAGCAGTACTTC.